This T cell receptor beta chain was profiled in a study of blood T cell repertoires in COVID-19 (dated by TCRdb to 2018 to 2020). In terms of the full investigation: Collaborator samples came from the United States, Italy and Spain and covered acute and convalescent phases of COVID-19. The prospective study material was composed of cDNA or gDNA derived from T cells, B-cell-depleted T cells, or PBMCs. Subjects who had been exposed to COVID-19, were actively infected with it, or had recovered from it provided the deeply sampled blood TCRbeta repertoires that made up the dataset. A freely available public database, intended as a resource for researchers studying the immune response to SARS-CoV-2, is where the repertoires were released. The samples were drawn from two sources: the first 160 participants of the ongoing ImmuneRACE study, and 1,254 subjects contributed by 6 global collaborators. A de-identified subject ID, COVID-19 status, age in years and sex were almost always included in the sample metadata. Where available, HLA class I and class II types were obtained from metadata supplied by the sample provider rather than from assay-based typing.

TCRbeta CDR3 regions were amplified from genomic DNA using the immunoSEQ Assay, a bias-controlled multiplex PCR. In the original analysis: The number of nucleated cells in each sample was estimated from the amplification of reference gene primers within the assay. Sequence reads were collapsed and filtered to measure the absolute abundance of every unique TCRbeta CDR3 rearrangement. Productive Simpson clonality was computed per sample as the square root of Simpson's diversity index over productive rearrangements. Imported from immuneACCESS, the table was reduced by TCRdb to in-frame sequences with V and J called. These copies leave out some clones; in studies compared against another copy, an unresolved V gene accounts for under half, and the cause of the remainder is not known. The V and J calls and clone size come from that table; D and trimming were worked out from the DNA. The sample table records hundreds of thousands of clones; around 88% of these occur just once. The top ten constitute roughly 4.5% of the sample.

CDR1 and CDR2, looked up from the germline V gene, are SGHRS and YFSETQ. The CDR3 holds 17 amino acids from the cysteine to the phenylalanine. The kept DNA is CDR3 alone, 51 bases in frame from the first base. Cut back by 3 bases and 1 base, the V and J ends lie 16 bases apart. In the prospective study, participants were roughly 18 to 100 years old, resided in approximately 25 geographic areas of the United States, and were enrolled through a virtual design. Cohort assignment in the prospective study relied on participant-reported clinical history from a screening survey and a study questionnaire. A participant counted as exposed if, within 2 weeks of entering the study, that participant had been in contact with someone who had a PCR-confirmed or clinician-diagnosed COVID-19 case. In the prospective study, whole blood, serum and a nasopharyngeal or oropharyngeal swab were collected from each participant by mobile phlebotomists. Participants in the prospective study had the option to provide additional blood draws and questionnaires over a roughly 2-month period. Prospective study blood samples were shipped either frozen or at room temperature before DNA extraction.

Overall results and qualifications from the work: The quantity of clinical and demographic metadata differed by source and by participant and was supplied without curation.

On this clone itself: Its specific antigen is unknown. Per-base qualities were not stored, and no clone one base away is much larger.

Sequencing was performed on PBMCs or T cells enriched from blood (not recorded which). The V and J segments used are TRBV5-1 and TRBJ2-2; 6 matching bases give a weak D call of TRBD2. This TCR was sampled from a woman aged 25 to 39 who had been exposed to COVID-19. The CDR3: CASSSGEMRGNTGELFF. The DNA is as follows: TGCGCCAGCAGCTCGGGGGAGATGCGGGGGAACACCGGGGAGCTGTTTTTT.